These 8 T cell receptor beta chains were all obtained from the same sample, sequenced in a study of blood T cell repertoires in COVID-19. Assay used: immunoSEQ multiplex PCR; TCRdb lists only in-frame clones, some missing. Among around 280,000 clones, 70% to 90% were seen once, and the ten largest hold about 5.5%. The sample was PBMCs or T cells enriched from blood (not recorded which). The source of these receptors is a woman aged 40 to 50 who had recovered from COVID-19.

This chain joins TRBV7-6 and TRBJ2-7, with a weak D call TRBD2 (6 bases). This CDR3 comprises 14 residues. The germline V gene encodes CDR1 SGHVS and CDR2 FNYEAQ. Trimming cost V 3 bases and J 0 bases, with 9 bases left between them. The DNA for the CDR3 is TGTGCCAGCAGCTTTCGGGAGAGCTCCTACGAGCAGTACTTC. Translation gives CASSFRESSYEQYF.

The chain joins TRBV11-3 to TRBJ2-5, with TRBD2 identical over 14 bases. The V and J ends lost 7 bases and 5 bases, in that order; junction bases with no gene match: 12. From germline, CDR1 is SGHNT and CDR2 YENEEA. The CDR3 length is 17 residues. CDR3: CASTRLAGGMSGETQYF. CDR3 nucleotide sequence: TGTGCCAGCACACGACTAGCGGGAGGGATGAGCGGGGAGACCCAGTACTTC.

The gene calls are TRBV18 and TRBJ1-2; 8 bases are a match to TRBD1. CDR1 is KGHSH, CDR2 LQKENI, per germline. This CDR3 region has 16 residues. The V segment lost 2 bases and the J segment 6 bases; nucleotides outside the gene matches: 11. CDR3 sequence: CASSPASTGGQDGYTF. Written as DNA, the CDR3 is TGTGCCAGCTCACCAGCGTCTACAGGGGGGCAGGATGGCTACACCTTC.

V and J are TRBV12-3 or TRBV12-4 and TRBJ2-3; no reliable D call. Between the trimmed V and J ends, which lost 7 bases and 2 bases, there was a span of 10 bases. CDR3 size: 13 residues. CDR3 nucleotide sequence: TGTGCCAGCACTGAGGCCCCCACAGATACGCAGTATTTT. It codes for CASTEAPTDTQYF.

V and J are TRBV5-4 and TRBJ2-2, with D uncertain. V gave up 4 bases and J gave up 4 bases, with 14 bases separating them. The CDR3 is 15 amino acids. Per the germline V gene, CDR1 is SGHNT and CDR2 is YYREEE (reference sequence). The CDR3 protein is CASSDGIPGTGELFF. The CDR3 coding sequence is TGTGCCAGCAGCGATGGTATTCCGGGCACCGGGGAGCTGTTTTTT.

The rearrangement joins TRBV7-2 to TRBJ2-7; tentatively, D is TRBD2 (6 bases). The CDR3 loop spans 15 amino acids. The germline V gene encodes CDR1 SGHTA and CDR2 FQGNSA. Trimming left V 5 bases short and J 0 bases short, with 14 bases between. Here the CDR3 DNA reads TGTGCCAGCAGCGCGGGGACTCCCAGCTCCTACGAGCAGTACTTC. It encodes CASSAGTPSSYEQYF.

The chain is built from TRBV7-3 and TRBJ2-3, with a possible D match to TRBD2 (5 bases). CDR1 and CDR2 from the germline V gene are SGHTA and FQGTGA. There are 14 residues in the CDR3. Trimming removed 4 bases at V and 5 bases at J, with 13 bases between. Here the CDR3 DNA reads TGTGCCAGCAGCTCCCAGGACGCGGGAGATACGCAGTATTTT. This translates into CASSSQDAGDTQYF.

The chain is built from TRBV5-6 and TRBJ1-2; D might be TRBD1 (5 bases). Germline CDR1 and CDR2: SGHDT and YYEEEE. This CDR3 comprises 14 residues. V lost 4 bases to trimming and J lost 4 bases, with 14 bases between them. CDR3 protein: CASSLRRGLYGYTF. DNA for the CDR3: TGTGCCAGCAGCCTGAGGCGGGGCCTCTATGGCTACACCTTC.